The 32 T cell receptor beta chains in this list originate from one sample, sequenced in a study of CD8 T cells in Susac syndrome. RNA amounts of about 0.5 to 1 ug underwent reverse transcription with random hexamers. TCRdb re-called the immunoSEQ multiplex PCR reads with MiXCR, one entry per CDR3 protein. In the table there are 140,000 to 150,000 distinct CDR3 sequences, around 95% of which are singletons. The material sequenced was CD4+ T cells from PBMCs. The receptors were sampled from a human donor with Susac syndrome.

The genes are TRBV12-3 or TRBV12-4 and TRBJ2-6; D remains ambiguous. The CDR3 extends over 15 amino acids. The V end was cut by 3 bases, the J end by 2 bases, with 8 bases between. CDR3 region: CASSFGATGANVLTF. The CDR3 DNA reads TGTGCCAGCAGTTTTGGTGCAACTGGGGCCAACGTCCTGACTTTC.

This clonotype was seen just once. The chain couples TRBV12-3 or TRBV12-4 to TRBJ2-2; TRBD2 matches at 9 bases. The junction had 2 bases not matched to a gene; V was cut back by 5 bases and J by 4 bases. The CDR3 loop spans 14 amino acids. This CDR3 is CASSSGGSTGELFF. For the CDR3, the DNA is TGTGCCAGCAGTAGCGGGGGGTCCACCGGGGAGCTGTTTTTT.

The genes are TRBV3-1 and TRBJ2-7; D remains ambiguous. Germline V gene lookup returns CDR1 LGHDT and CDR2 YNNKEL (reference sequence). Trimming left V 2 bases short and J 0 bases short, with 11 bases between. The CDR3 extends over 15 amino acids. This CDR3 reads CASSQNPESSYEQYF. In nucleotides, the CDR3 is TGTGCCAGCAGCCAAAATCCTGAATCCTCCTACGAGCAGTACTTC.

V and J are TRBV29-1 and TRBJ2-1; 15 bases map to TRBD2. The CDR3 loop spans 19 amino acids. Germline assignment: CDR1 SQVTM and CDR2 ANQGSEA. Trimming cost V 8 bases and J 0 bases; bases outside gene matches: 14. As DNA, the CDR3 is TGCAGCAGAGGACCCGGGACTAGCGGGGGGCGGAGCTCCTACAATGAGCAGTTCTTC. Its translation is CSRGPGTSGGRSSYNEQFF.

The chain employs TRBV12-3 or TRBV12-4 and TRBJ2-1; 7 bases agree with TRBD2. After removal of 6 bases from V and 3 bases from J, the junction contained 8 bases not matched to a gene. The CDR3 runs to 15 residues. For the CDR3, the DNA is TGTGCCAGCAGATTCACAGCGGGATACTACAATGAGCAGTTCTTC. It codes for CASRFTAGYYNEQFF.

The rearrangement uses TRBV2 and TRBJ2-1, with 8 nucleotides matching TRBD2. Trimming at V came to 6 bases and at J to 3 bases, leaving 7 bases not matched to a gene. Germline values: CDR1 SNHLY, CDR2 FYNNEI. There are 15 residues in the CDR3. The DNA for the CDR3 is TGTGCCAGCAGGCTAACTAGCGGAGGCTACAATGAGCAGTTCTTC. Translating it yields CASRLTSGGYNEQFF.

This chain connects TRBV6-4 to TRBJ2-3; D may be TRBD2 (5 bases). This CDR3 has 14 residues. CDR1 and CDR2 (germline): MRHNA, SNTAGT. Trimming cost V 0 bases and J 6 bases, with 10 bases left between them. This chain's CDR3 is CASSDSLASDTQYF. The CDR3 nucleotides read TGTGCCAGCAGTGACTCGCTAGCTTCGGATACGCAGTATTTT.

The DNA of the CDR3 is TGTGCCAGCAGCCCGCCCAGGACTAGCGGGGGGGGTTCCGGGGAGCTGTTTTTT. Translated, it gives CASSPPRTSGGGSGELFF. The chain has TRBV7-3 and TRBJ2-2, with TRBD2 matching 15 bases. The trim removed 5 bases at V and 6 bases at J, leaving 10 bases unmatched. This CDR3 has 18 amino acids. CDR1 is SGHTA, CDR2 FQGTGA, per germline.

This chain joins TRBV12-3 or TRBV12-4 and TRBJ2-5, with D unresolved. Trimming took off 2 bases at V and 5 bases at J, with 12 bases between the two ends. The CDR3 length is 14 residues. The CDR3 sequence: CASSLRKREETQYF. CDR3 DNA: TGTGCCAGCAGTTTAAGAAAGCGTGAGGAGACCCAGTACTTC.

The J gene is TRBJ2-5, the V gene TRBV15; tentatively, D is TRBD1 (5 bases). Between the trimmed V and J ends, which lost 3 bases and 0 bases, there was a span of 8 bases. Per the germline V gene, CDR1 is LNHNV and CDR2 is YYDKDF (reference sequence). The CDR3 covers 14 residues. CDR3 DNA sequence: TGTGCCACCAGCAGTCAGGGCGACCAAGAGACCCAGTACTTC. This gives the protein CATSSQGDQETQYF.

The chain has TRBV11-2 and TRBJ1-1; no clear D gene. Trimming shortened V by 4 bases and J by 3 bases, and 15 bases separated the two germline ends. CDR3 length: 15 residues. Germline CDR1 and CDR2: SGHAT and FQNNGV. The CDR3 coding sequence is TGTGCCAGCAGCTCCCGCCTGAACGCGGACACTGAAGCTTTCTTT. Protein sequence: CASSSRLNADTEAFF.

The CDR3 DNA follows: TGTGCCAGCATTTGGCGGAGCGAGCAGTACTTC. Translated: CASIWRSEQYF. This sequence joins TRBV27 and TRBJ2-7; unclear D gene. The CDR3 length is 11 residues. The germline CDR1 and CDR2 sequences are MNHEY and SMNVEV (reference sequence). V was pared by 7 bases and J by 6 bases, with 10 bases between.

This chain uses TRBV2 with TRBJ2-5, with 8 bases that match TRBD1. This CDR3 has 15 residues. V lost 6 bases to trimming and J lost 2 bases; unmatched junction nucleotides: 8. Germline CDR1 is SNHLY and CDR2 is FYNNEI. This chain's CDR3 is CASRDIGTGQETQYF. In DNA, the CDR3 is TGTGCCAGCAGGGACATCGGGACAGGACAAGAGACCCAGTACTTC.

The chain has TRBV7-2 and TRBJ1-5, with unresolved D. The CDR3 has 13 amino acids. V dropped 4 bases and J dropped 9 bases, with 13 bases sitting between them. Germline V gene sequence: CDR1 SGHTA, CDR2 FQGNSA. In DNA form, the CDR3 reads TGTGCCAGCAGCTCAGACACGGCCGGGCCCCAGCATTTT. Translation: CASSSDTAGPQHF.

The chain carries TRBV24-1 and TRBJ2-5; no clear D. V was cut by 1 base and J by 2 bases, with 7 bases left in between. Germline assignment: CDR1 KGHDR and CDR2 SFDVKD. The CDR3 extends over 14 amino acids. DNA of the CDR3: TGTGCCACCAGTGATTTCGGGTTACAAGAGACCCAGTACTTC. Protein: CATSDFGLQETQYF.

The chain links TRBV3-1 to TRBJ1-2, with TRBD1 matching 7 bases. J was trimmed by 8 bases and V by 4 bases; bases with no gene match: 7. The CDR3 loop spans 13 amino acids. The germline V gene has CDR1 LGHDT and CDR2 YNNKEL (reference sequence). The CDR3 DNA is TGTGCCAGCAGCCCGACAGGGATTCGCGGCTACACCTTC. Translation gives CASSPTGIRGYTF. Based on the CDR3 plus reference TRBV3-1 and TRBJ1-2, the full variable domain is DTAVSQTPKYLVTQMGNDKSIKCEQNLGHDTMYWYKQDSKKFLKIMFSYNNKELIINETVPNRFSPKSPDKAHLNLHINSLELGDSAVYFCASSPTGIRGYTFGSGTRLTVV.

The V call is TRBV28, the J call TRBJ2-1; 12 nucleotides align to TRBD2. Losses at the gene ends were 0 bases for V and 9 bases for J; bases not matched to a gene: 9. Germline CDR1 MDHEN, CDR2 SYDVKM. The CDR3 is 17 amino acids. The CDR3 reads CASSLWGLAGGPGEQFF. CDR3 bases: TGTGCCAGCAGTTTATGGGGTCTAGCGGGAGGGCCTGGTGAGCAGTTCTTC. Full variable domain (remainder filled in from reference TRBV28 and TRBJ2-1): DVKVTQSSRYLVKRTGEKVFLECVQDMDHENMFWYRQDPGLGLRLIYFSYDVKMKEKGDIPEGYSVSREKKERFSLILESASTNQTSMYLCASSLWGLAGGPGEQFFGPGTRLTVL.

This clonotype was counted a single time. The rearrangement joins TRBV29-1 to TRBJ2-3; 12 bases are a match to TRBD2. The CDR3 is 13 residues long. Germline assignment: CDR1 SQVTM and CDR2 ANQGSEA. V lost 7 bases to trimming and J lost 6 bases; unmatched junction nucleotides: 5. CDR3 bases: TGCAGCGCCCGACTAGCGGGGGAGGATACGCAGTATTTT. Translation gives CSARLAGEDTQYF.

The chain uses TRBV7-9 and TRBJ1-2; 7 positions match TRBD1. Germline assignment: CDR1 SEHNR and CDR2 FQNEAQ (reference sequence). The V segment lost 6 bases and the J segment 5 bases; nucleotides outside the gene matches: 9. The CDR3 runs to 14 residues. CDR3 nucleotides: TGTGCCAGCAGACCTACAGGGGAAGGGTATGGCTACACCTTC. Translation gives CASRPTGEGYGYTF.

The chain has TRBV5-1 and TRBJ2-1, with D uncertain. CDR3 length: 14 amino acids. V lost 1 base and J lost 0, with 5 bases in between. In germline, CDR1 is SGHRS, CDR2 YFSETQ. The CDR3 region has the DNA TGCGCCAGCAGCTTGACGGACTCCTACAATGAGCAGTTCTTC. Protein: CASSLTDSYNEQFF.

V usage is TRBV29-1 and J usage is TRBJ2-7; a possible D gene is TRBD1 (6 bases). The CDR3 length is 12 residues. Germline CDR1 reads SQVTM; CDR2 reads ANQGSEA. V lost 5 bases and J 0 bases, leaving 8 bases between the germline ends. CDR3 in amino acids: CSVSDSSYEQYF. CDR3 bases: TGCAGCGTTTCGGACAGCTCCTACGAGCAGTACTTC.

The genes are TRBV7-9 and TRBJ2-1, with D unresolved. The CDR3 is 15 residues long. Germline V gene data show CDR1 as SEHNR and CDR2 as FQNEAQ (reference sequence). Between the trimmed V and J ends, which lost 0 bases and 8 bases, there was a span of 14 bases. The CDR3 sequence: CASSLAGSRYDEQFF. CDR3 nucleotides: TGTGCCAGCAGCTTAGCAGGCAGTCGGTATGATGAGCAGTTCTTC.

The V call is TRBV18, the J call TRBJ2-5; D is undetermined. The germline gives CDR1 KGHSH, CDR2 LQKENI. Between the trimmed V and J ends, which lost 3 bases and 3 bases, there was a span of 11 bases. There are 14 residues in the CDR3. The CDR3 spells CASSPTGLKETQYF. The CDR3, as DNA: TGTGCCAGCTCACCTACGGGCCTAAAAGAGACCCAGTACTTC.

This clonotype was counted between two and nine times. The V call is TRBV27, the J call TRBJ1-2, with D unclear. The CDR3 totals 13 residues. V lost 3 bases to trimming and J lost 2 bases, with 7 bases between them. Germline V gene data show CDR1 as MNHEY and CDR2 as SMNVEV (reference sequence). CDR3 sequence (DNA): TGTGCCAGCAGTTTCGGCAGAAACTATGGCTACACCTTC. Translated, it gives CASSFGRNYGYTF.

The chain recombines TRBV28 with TRBJ2-5; 8 bases are shared with TRBD2. Trimming removed 2 bases from V and 7 bases from J; junction bases left unmatched: 6. The CDR3 runs to 14 residues. CDR1 is MDHEN and CDR2 is SYDVKM in the germline V gene. The CDR3, as DNA: TGTGCCAGCAGTTTAGGGGCGGGAGGAGGGACCCAGTACTTC. As protein: CASSLGAGGGTQYF.

The rearrangement links TRBV5-4 to TRBJ2-2; 7 bases map to TRBD1. The CDR3 is 16 amino acids. Germline loops: CDR1 SGHNT, CDR2 YYREEE (reference sequence). V lost 5 bases to trimming and J lost 3 bases; unmatched junction nucleotides: 10. The chain's CDR3 is CASSLGTGQHTGELFF. The DNA of the CDR3 is TGTGCCAGCAGTCTGGGCACGGGACAGCACACCGGGGAGCTGTTTTTT.

The chain links TRBV20-1 to TRBJ2-7, with 13 bases identical to TRBD2. There are 15 residues in the CDR3. CDR1 is DFQATT and CDR2 is SNEGSKA in the germline V gene (reference sequence). Trimming cost V 6 bases and J 3 bases; bases outside gene matches: 8. CDR3 coding DNA: TGCAGTGCCCCAGGACTAGCGGGAGTAAGCTACGAGCAGTACTTC. This gives the protein CSAPGLAGVSYEQYF.

For the CDR3, the DNA is TGCGCCACCACCGGGGGAGGTGGCAATCAGCCCCAGCATTTT. Translation gives CATTGGGGNQPQHF. The V and J genes are TRBV10-2 and TRBJ1-5, with D possibly matching TRBD1 (5 bases). V was clipped by 10 bases and J by 2 bases, with 15 bases between them. Germline values: CDR1 WSHSY, CDR2 SAAADI. CDR3 size: 14 residues.

This clonotype was observed once. The genes are TRBV7-9 and TRBJ1-1, with 9 bases identical to TRBD1. Trimming cost V 4 bases and J 5 bases; bases outside gene matches: 11. This CDR3 comprises 16 residues. Germline-derived CDR1 and CDR2 are SEHNR and FQNEAQ (reference sequence). CDR3: CASSSYRGRRGTEAFF. In DNA form, the CDR3 reads TGTGCCAGCAGCTCCTACAGGGGGCGCCGGGGTACTGAAGCTTTCTTT.

The chain uses TRBV6-2 or TRBV6-3 and TRBJ2-2, with 8 bases that match TRBD2. The CDR3 covers 14 residues. Per the germline V gene, CDR1 is MNHEY and CDR2 is SVGEGT. The V and J ends lost 7 bases and 5 bases, in that order; junction bases with no gene match: 6. The CDR3 reads CASNTAGETGELFF. The CDR3 DNA sequence: TGTGCCAGCAACACAGCGGGGGAAACCGGGGAGCTGTTTTTT.

The rearrangement uses TRBV7-9 and TRBJ1-2; D possibly corresponds to TRBD1 (5 bases). The V gene lost 3 bases and the J gene lost 8 bases, with 16 bases spanning the gap. The length of the CDR3 is 14 residues. In germline, CDR1 is SEHNR, CDR2 FQNEAQ (reference sequence). CDR3 nucleotides: TGTGCCAGCAGCTTCGAGGAGGAGGGGTCAGGCTACACCTTC. Translating it yields CASSFEEEGSGYTF. Complete variable domain (other parts from reference TRBV7-9 and TRBJ1-2): DTGVSQNPRHKITKRGQNVTFRCDPISEHNRLYWYRQTLGQGPEFLTYFQNEAQLEKSRLLSDRFSAERPKGSFSTLEIQRTEQGDSAMYLCASSFEEEGSGYTFGSGTRLTVV.

This clonotype was recorded once. The chain joins TRBV9 to TRBJ2-5; TRBD1 aligns across 7 bases. With 0 bases clipped from V and 4 bases from J, the junction kept 9 bases outside the gene matches. In germline, CDR1 is SGDLS, CDR2 YYNGEE. CDR3 size: 16 residues. CDR3 loop: CASSVATAGGRETQYF. For the CDR3, the DNA is TGTGCCAGCAGCGTAGCTACTGCAGGGGGTCGAGAGACCCAGTACTTC.